Presented here are 8 T cell receptor beta chains from one specimen sequenced in a study of blood T cells in healthy people across ages. A second PCR, run for about 6 to 12 cycles, used a sample-barcoded 5' primer plus a J-beta primer mix. TCRdb analysed the 5' RACE reads with MiXCR anew, one entry per CDR3 protein. The sample carries some 670,000 distinct CDR3 sequences, under 65% recorded once. The sample comprised blood. The receptors shown here come from a woman of 80 years or more in good health.

Worth noting for this clonotype: Germline and junction disagree at one end, which may indicate a read error. The rearrangement joins TRBV20-1 to TRBJ2-7; the D gene could be TRBD1 or TRBD2 (5 bases each). CDR1 is DFQATT, CDR2 SNEGSKA, per germline (reference sequence). The CDR3 contains 12 residues. The DNA for the CDR3 is TGCAGAGCTAGGGTAGGGACCGACGAGCAGTACTTC. It encodes CRARVGTDEQYF.

This clonotype occurred many times. The chain combines TRBV20-1 with TRBJ2-1; 8 nucleotides match TRBD2. V trimming: 3 bases; J trimming: 5 bases; junction bases outside the gene matches: 12. The CDR3 spans 16 residues. The germline CDR1 and CDR2 sequences are DFQATT and SNEGSKA (reference sequence). The CDR3: CSASRGPLAGNNEQFF. The CDR3 DNA follows: TGCAGTGCTAGTCGCGGGCCGCTAGCGGGTAACAATGAGCAGTTCTTC.

To note about this clonotype: A much larger clonotype is one base distant, so this may be a read error. The chain has TRBV2 and TRBJ2-1; TRBD1 matches at 9 bases. Per germline, CDR1 SNHLY and CDR2 FYNNEI. The CDR3 has 15 amino acids. CDR3 nucleotide sequence: TGTGCCTGCAGGGCGGGACAGGGCCCCTACAATGAGCAGTTCTTC. Translated: CACRAGQGPYNEQFF. The whole variable domain, remainder taken from reference TRBV2 and TRBJ2-1, is EPEVTQTPSHQVTQMGQEVILRCVPISNHLYFYWYRQILGQKVEFLVSFYNNEISEKSEIFDDQFSVERPDGSNFTLKIRSTKLEDSAMYFCACRAGQGPYNEQFFGPGTRLTVL.

This clonotype was seen many times. This could be a read error, since a much larger clone is one nucleotide away. The rearrangement joins TRBV6-5 to TRBJ2-5, with 8 bases fitting TRBD2. Per germline, CDR1 MNHEY and CDR2 SVGAGI. V was clipped by 7 bases and J by 11 bases; unmatched bases: 21. The CDR3 length is 16 residues. The CDR3 DNA reads TGTGCCAGCACTAGTTGGACTAGCATGAGGAACAATGAGCAGTACTTC. This gives the protein CASTSWTSMRNNEQYF.

As for this clonotype: This clone may be a read error of a much larger clone one base away. The chain has TRBV2 and TRBJ2-1; 8 nucleotides align to TRBD2. This CDR3 is 13 amino acids long. CDR1 is SNHLY, CDR2 FYNNEI, per germline. J was trimmed by 12 bases and V by 5 bases; bases with no gene match: 9. DNA of the CDR3: TGTGCCAGCAGTCCCCACGGGGGGGTTGGGCAGTTCTTC. This encodes CASSPHGGVGQFF.

This chain connects TRBV15 to TRBJ2-7; TRBD1 matches at 7 bases. Germline trimming cut 0 bases from V and 7 bases from J; bases unmatched to any gene: 3. This CDR3 contains 13 residues. Germline assignment: CDR1 LNHNV and CDR2 YYDKDF (reference sequence). CDR3 nucleotides: TGTGCCACCAGCAGAGATTGGGACAGAGAGCAGTACTTC. It codes for CATSRDWDREQYF.

The rearrangement links TRBV20-1 to TRBJ1-4, with D hard to call. The V and J ends lost 6 bases and 8 bases respectively, with 10 bases between them. CDR1 and CDR2 from the germline V gene are DFQATT and SNEGSKA (reference sequence). This CDR3 is built from 11 residues. The DNA of the CDR3 is TGCAGTGCATTTATGGGGGAAAAACTGTTTTTT. It codes for CSAFMGEKLFF.

This clonotype was recorded at least ten times. V and J are TRBV5-1 and TRBJ2-1, with D perhaps matching TRBD2 (5 bases). The germline V gene has CDR1 SGHRS and CDR2 YFSETQ. This CDR3 has 15 residues. With 0 bases removed from V and 3 bases from J, the gap between germline ends came to 10 bases. The CDR3 DNA is TGCGCCAGCAGCTTGGAGCCGACTAACTACAATGAGCAGTTCTTC. Amino acid sequence: CASSLEPTNYNEQFF.